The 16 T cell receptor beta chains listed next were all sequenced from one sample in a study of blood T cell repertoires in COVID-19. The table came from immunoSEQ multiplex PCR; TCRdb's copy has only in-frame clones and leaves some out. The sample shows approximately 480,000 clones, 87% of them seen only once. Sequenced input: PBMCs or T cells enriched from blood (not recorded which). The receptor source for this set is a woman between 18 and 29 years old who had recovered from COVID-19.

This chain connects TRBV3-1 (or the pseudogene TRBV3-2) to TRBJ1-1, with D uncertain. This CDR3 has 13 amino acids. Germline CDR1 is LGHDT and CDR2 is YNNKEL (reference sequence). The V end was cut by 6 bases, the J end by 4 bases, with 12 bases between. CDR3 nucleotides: TGTGCCAGCAGTCAACTTAGGAGCACTGAAGCTTTCTTT. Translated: CASSQLRSTEAFF.

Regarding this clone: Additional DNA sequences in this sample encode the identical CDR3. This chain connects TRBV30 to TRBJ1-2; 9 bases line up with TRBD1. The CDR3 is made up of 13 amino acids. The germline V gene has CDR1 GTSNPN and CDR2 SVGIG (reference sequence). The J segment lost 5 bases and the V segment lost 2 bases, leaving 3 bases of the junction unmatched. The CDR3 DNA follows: TGTGCCTGGAGTCCCGGGACAGGGTATGGCTACACCTTC. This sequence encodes CAWSPGTGYGYTF.

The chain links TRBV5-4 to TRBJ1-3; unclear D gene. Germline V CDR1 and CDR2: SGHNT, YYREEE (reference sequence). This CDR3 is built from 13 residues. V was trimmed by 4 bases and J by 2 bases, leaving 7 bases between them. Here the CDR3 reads CASSRSPGNTIYF. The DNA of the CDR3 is TGTGCCAGCAGCCGGTCCCCTGGAAACACCATATATTTT. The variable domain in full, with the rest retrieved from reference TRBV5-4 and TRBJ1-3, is ETGVTQSPTHLIKTRGQQVTLRCSSQSGHNTVSWYQQALGQGPQFIFQYYREEENGRGNFPPRFSGLQFPNYSSELNVNALELDDSALYLCASSRSPGNTIYFGEGSWLTVV.

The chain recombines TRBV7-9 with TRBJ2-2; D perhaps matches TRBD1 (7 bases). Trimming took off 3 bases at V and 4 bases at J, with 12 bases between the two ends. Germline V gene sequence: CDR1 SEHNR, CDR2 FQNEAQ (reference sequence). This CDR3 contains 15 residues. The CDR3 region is CASSLEQGGTGELFF. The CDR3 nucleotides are TGTGCCAGCAGCTTGGAGCAGGGGGGCACCGGGGAGCTGTTTTTT.

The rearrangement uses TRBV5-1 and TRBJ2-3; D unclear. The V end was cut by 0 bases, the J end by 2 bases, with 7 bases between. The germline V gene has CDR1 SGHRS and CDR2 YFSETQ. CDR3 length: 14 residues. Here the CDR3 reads CASSLALATDTQYF. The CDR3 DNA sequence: TGCGCCAGCAGCTTGGCCCTGGCCACAGATACGCAGTATTTT.

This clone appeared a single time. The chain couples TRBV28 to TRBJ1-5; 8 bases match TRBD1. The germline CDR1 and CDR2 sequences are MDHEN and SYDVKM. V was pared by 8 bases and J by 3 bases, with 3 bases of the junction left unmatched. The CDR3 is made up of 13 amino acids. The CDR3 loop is CASQGAVNQPQHF. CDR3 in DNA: TGTGCCAGCCAGGGGGCGGTCAATCAGCCCCAGCATTTT.

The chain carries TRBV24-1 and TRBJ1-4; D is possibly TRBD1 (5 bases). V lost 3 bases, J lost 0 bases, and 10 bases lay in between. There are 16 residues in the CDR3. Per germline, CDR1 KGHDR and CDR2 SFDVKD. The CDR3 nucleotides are TGTGCCACCAGTGATGGTACAGGCGCAACTAATGAAAAACTGTTTTTT. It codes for CATSDGTGATNEKLFF.

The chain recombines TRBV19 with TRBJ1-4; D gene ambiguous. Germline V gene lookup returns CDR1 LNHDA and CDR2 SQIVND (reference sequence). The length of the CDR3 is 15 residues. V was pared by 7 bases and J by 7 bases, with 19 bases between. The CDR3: CASTWGGFRGEKLFF. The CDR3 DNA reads TGTGCCAGTACCTGGGGAGGGTTTCGTGGTGAAAAACTGTTTTTT.

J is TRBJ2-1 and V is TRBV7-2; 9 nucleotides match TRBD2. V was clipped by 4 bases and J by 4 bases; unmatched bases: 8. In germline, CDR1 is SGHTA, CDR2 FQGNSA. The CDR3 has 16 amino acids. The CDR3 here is CASSSHSGGGYNEQFF. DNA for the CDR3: TGTGCCAGCAGCTCGCATAGCGGGGGAGGTTACAATGAGCAGTTCTTC.

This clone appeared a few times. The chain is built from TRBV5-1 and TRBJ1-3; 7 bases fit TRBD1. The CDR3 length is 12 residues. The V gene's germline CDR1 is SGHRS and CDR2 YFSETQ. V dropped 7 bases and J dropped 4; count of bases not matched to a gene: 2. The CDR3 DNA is TGCGCCAGCCAGGGGGGCGGAAACACCATATATTTT. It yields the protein CASQGGGNTIYF.

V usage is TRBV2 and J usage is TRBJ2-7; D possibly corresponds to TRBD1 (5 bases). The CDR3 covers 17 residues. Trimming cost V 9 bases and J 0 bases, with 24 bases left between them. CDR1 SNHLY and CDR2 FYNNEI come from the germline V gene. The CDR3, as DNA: TGTGCCAGTAAACCCTCATCAGTAGAGGACAACTCCTACGAGCAGTACTTC. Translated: CASKPSSVEDNSYEQYF.

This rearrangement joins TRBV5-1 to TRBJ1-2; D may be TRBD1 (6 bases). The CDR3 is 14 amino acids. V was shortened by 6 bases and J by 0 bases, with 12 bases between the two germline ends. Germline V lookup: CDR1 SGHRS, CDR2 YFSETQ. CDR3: CASNTGQTNYGYTF. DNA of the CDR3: TGCGCCAGCAACACCGGACAGACTAACTATGGCTACACCTTC.

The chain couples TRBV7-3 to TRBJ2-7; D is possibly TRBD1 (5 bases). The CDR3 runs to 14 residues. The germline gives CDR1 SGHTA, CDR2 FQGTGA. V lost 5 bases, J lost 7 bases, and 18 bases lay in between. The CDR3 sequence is CASSPDGAREEQYF. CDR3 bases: TGTGCCAGCAGCCCCGATGGGGCACGAGAGGAGCAGTACTTC.

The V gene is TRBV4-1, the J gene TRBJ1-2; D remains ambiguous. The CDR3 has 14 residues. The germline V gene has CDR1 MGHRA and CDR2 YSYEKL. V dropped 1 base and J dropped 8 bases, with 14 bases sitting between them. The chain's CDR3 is CASSQGSPLWGYTF. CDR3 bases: TGCGCCAGCAGCCAAGGGTCACCGCTATGGGGCTACACCTTC.

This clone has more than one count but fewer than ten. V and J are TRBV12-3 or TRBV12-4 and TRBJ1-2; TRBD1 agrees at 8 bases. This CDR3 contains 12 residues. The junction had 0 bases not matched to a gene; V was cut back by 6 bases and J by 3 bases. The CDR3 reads CASRTGDYGYTF. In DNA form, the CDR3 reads TGTGCCAGCAGGACAGGGGACTATGGCTACACCTTC.

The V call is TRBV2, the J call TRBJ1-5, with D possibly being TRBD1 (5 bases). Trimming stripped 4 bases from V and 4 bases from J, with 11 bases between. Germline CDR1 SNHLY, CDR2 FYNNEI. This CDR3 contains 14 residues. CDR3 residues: CASSGGVLNQPQHF. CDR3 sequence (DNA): TGTGCCAGCAGTGGGGGGGTTCTAAATCAGCCCCAGCATTTT.